This T cell receptor (beta chain) was recovered during a study of shared clonotypes between healthy human individuals. About the research overall: A couple of women and a few men aged 18 to 49 made up the donors.

Regarding this clone: Its target is not known.

Genomic DNA belonging to each subset was distributed in equal measure over several immunoSEQ plates. Repertoires were generated with immunoSEQ multiplex PCR, while TCRdb's copy carries only in-frame clones and drops some. The data hold about 1,900,000 clones, with over 85% observed a single time. CD45RO-negative cells were positively selected for CCR7, leaving out terminally differentiated effector memory CD45RA+ cells. Study-level points and caveats: Rarefaction gave evidence that sorted-subset sequencing remained incomplete despite large depth. Clonotype sharing across several donors was observed for around 5% of naive CD4 clonotypes.

Germline CDR1 MDHEN, CDR2 SYDVKM. This CDR3 has 17 amino acids. V dropped 2 bases and J dropped 3; count of bases not matched to a gene: 8. This sequence was found in a man younger than 30 in good health. The source material was naive CD8+ T cells sorted from blood. This chain uses TRBV28 with TRBJ2-4; TRBD1 aligns across 9 bases. The CDR3 DNA reads TGTGCCAGCAGTTTACCCTGGACAGGGGATGGCAAAAACATTCAGTACTTC. Its translation is CASSLPWTGDGKNIQYF.